What follows are 13 T cell receptor beta chains derived from one specimen sequenced in a study of T cell responses to AZD1222 COVID-19 vaccine. The protocol was immunoSEQ multiplex PCR, while the TCRdb copy is restricted to in-frame clones and leaves out a portion. The repertoire includes some 120,000 clones, approximately 90% of them detected once, and 0.85% to 1.3% sits in the top ten. This specimen was peripheral blood, taken on day 0 of AZD1222 vaccination. Receptors originate from an adult in good health.

This chain links TRBV12-3 or TRBV12-4 with TRBJ1-2, with D unresolved. The CDR3 is 13 amino acids. V gave up 1 base and J gave up 5 bases, with 8 bases separating them. DNA of the CDR3: TGTGCCAGCAGTTTAGGTCAGCCGTATGGCTACACCTTC. Translation: CASSLGQPYGYTF.

This chain connects TRBV27 to TRBJ2-2; D uncertain. Germline V gives CDR1 MNHEY, CDR2 SMNVEV (reference sequence). The CDR3 has 16 amino acids. Between the trimmed V and J ends, which lost 5 bases and 3 bases, there was a span of 16 bases. Here the CDR3 reads CASSPLAFPDTGELFF. CDR3 nucleotides: TGTGCCAGCAGTCCTCTGGCATTTCCGGACACCGGGGAGCTGTTTTTT.

The chain combines TRBV11-2 with TRBJ2-1; 10 bases are shared with TRBD2. CDR1 SGHAT and CDR2 FQNNGV come from the germline V gene. The V and J ends lost 0 bases and 8 bases, in that order; junction bases with no gene match: 13. The length of the CDR3 is 18 residues. The CDR3 is CASSLEFTGSSGSDEQFF. CDR3 nucleotides: TGTGCCAGCAGCTTAGAATTTACGGGTTCTAGCGGGAGTGATGAGCAGTTCTTC.

The V call is TRBV3-1 (or the pseudogene TRBV3-2), the J call TRBJ2-5, with D possibly TRBD2 on 5 matching bases. From germline, CDR1 is LGHDT and CDR2 YNNKEL (reference sequence). V lost 4 bases, J lost 5 bases, and 8 bases lay in between. This CDR3 contains 12 residues. In nucleotides, the CDR3 is TGTGCCAGCAGCCTACTAGGGGAGACCCAGTACTTC. Protein sequence: CASSLLGETQYF.

The chain combines TRBV2 with TRBJ2-7; possibly TRBD1 for D (6 bases). Trimming took off 6 bases at V and 3 bases at J, with 15 bases between the two ends. The CDR3 is 14 residues long. The germline V gene has CDR1 SNHLY and CDR2 FYNNEI. The CDR3 here is CASSLQGNFYEQYF. CDR3 coding DNA: TGTGCCAGCAGCTTACAGGGAAACTTCTACGAGCAGTACTTC.

In this sample, this clone turned up a few times. The chain combines TRBV7-9 with TRBJ1-1; D is perhaps TRBD1 (5 bases). V was cut by 2 bases and J by 1 base, with 8 bases left in between. Germline assignment: CDR1 SEHNR and CDR2 FQNEAQ (reference sequence). CDR3 size: 14 residues. The CDR3 DNA follows: TGTGCCAGCAGCTTATTGGGGGGGAACACTGAAGCTTTCTTT. Amino acids: CASSLLGGNTEAFF.

The gene calls are TRBV11-2 and TRBJ1-1, with D maybe TRBD1 (5 bases). Trimming shortened V by 0 bases and J by 9 bases, and 14 bases separated the two germline ends. The germline V gene has CDR1 SGHAT and CDR2 FQNNGV. CDR3 length: 14 amino acids. The CDR3 coding sequence is TGTGCCAGCAGCTTAGAGGGGGTGCGGAGTAAAGCTTTCTTT. It is translated as CASSLEGVRSKAFF.

V usage is TRBV5-1 and J usage is TRBJ2-1; no reliable D call. Germline assignment: CDR1 SGHRS and CDR2 YFSETQ. The CDR3 sequence is 13 residues long. V shed 2 bases and J shed 2 bases, with 5 bases lying between them. CDR3 coding DNA: TGCGCCAGCAGCTTATTGACCTACAATGAGCAGTTCTTC. Translation: CASSLLTYNEQFF.

The chain employs TRBV6-5 and TRBJ1-1; D is perhaps TRBD1 (6 bases). The CDR3 runs to 15 residues. Looked up from germline, CDR1 is MNHEY and CDR2 is SVGAGI. Trimming cost V 7 bases and J 3 bases, with 18 bases left between them. The CDR3 DNA sequence: TGTGCCAGCAACAAAGGGGGTGGGTTGGACACTGAAGCTTTCTTT. As protein: CASNKGGGLDTEAFF.

The rearrangement links TRBV5-1 to TRBJ2-1; either TRBD1 or TRBD2 may supply D (5 bases each). The CDR3 has 15 amino acids. V lost 1 base and J 5 bases, leaving 13 bases between the germline ends. Germline CDR1 reads SGHRS; CDR2 reads YFSETQ. This chain's CDR3 is CASSLSGRLNNEQFF. The CDR3 bases are TGCGCCAGCAGCTTGTCGGGACGGCTAAACAATGAGCAGTTCTTC.

The chain joins TRBV2 to TRBJ2-5; possibly TRBD1 for D (5 bases). The germline V gene has CDR1 SNHLY and CDR2 FYNNEI. The CDR3 is 13 residues long. Between the trimmed V and J ends, which lost 5 bases and 1 base, there was a span of 8 bases. CDR3 DNA sequence: TGTGCCAGCAGTCAGGGAATCCAAGAGACCCAGTACTTC. Amino acids: CASSQGIQETQYF.

This chain links TRBV11-2 with TRBJ2-7, with 10 bases fitting TRBD2. The CDR3 has 13 residues. CDR1 is SGHAT, CDR2 FQNNGV, per germline. The V and J ends lost 7 bases and 2 bases, in that order; junction bases with no gene match: 2. CDR3 DNA: TGTGCCAGCAAACTAGCGGGGCCCTACGAGCAGTACTTC. It yields the protein CASKLAGPYEQYF.

The chain couples TRBV9 to TRBJ2-7, with D possibly being TRBD2 (6 bases). The CDR3 covers 14 residues. The germline CDR1 and CDR2 sequences are SGDLS and YYNGEE. The V gene lost 4 bases and the J gene lost 3 bases, with 14 bases spanning the gap. The chain's CDR3 is CASSPSPGGYEQYF. The CDR3, as DNA: TGTGCCAGCAGCCCGTCCCCCGGGGGCTACGAGCAGTACTTC. Full variable domain (remainder filled in from reference TRBV9 and TRBJ2-7): DSGVTQTPKHLITATGQRVTLRCSPRSGDLSVYWYQQSLDQGLQFLIQYYNGEERAKGNILERFSAQQFPDLHSELNLSSLELGDSALYFCASSPSPGGYEQYFGPGTRLTVT.